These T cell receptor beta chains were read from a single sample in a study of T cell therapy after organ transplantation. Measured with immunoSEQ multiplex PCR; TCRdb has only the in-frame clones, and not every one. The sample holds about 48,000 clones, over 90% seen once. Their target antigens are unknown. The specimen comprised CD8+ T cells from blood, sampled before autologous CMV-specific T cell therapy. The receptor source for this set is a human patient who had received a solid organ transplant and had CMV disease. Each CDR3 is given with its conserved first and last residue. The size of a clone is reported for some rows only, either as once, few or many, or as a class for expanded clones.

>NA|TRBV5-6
CASSLATEGNTEAFF
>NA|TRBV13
CASSLAHSRAKNTGELFF
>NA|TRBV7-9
CASSLTGRRDFYEQYF
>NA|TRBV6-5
CASSYRTSGRKETQYF
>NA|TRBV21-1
CASSKEGQGQRVGYGYTF
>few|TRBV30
CAWSRRGDTEAFF
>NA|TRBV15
CATSRAVALTYGYTF
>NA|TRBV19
CASSLWTGGFDEKLFF
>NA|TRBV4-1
CASSQNRGEAEKLFF
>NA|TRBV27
CASSWGDALSYEQYF
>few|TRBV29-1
CSVEDYTENTEAFF
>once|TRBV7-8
CASSPLTGTSGTDTQYF
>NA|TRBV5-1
CASSFSGTAFYEQYF
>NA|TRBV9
CASSAYGTGNTIYF
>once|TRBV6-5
CASSSMGQTYGYTF
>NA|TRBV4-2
CASSLGGTSGFLNEQFF
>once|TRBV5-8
CASSFFGATGPNSPLHF
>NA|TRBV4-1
CASSPEPSYEQYF
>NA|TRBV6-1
CASSLDSLRHEQYF
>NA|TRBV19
CASSIDFAGKNIQYF
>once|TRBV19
CASSIGQPFSGNTIYF
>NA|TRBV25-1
CASSSRGATEAFF
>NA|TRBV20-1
CSARDYQLAFF
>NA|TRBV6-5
CASGAQETQYF
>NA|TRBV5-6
CASSWGQGLPLHF
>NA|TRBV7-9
CASSFPVKGPTDTQYF
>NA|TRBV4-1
CASSQDPAGTYEQYF
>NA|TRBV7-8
CASSLAYLAVRDPYEQYF
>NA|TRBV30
CAWSFGTAAEAFF
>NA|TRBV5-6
CASSSEGEKLFF
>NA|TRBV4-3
CASSQERSLRAGKLFF
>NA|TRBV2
CASRRLAGGDEQYF
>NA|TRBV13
CASSLEGTGDYEQYF
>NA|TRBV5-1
CASSWDFRGEQYF
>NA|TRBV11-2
CASSPYLTYGGRIPYEQYF
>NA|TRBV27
CASSSGTGQYEQFF
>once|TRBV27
CASSGTGTLEGYTF